This passage covers 2 T cell receptor beta chains from one sample sequenced in a study of blood T cells in healthy people across ages. A second PCR, run for roughly 7 to 12 cycles, used a sample-barcoded 5' primer plus a J-beta primer mix. TCRdb ran MiXCR on the 5' RACE reads and lists one entry per CDR3 protein. Of approximately 790,000 distinct CDR3 sequences in the sample, around 62% were seen once. Sequenced: blood. Source of these receptors: a man aged 30-40 years in good health.

Of note for this clonotype: A read error may account for a junction end that differs from germline. V is TRBV7-8 and J is TRBJ2-5; 8 bases are shared with TRBD2. The CDR3 runs to 14 residues. The V gene's germline CDR1 is SGHVS and CDR2 FQNEAQ. In DNA, the CDR3 is TGTGCCAGCAACCCGCGCGGGAGGCAAGGGACCCAGTACTTC. Translating gives CASNPRGRQGTQYF.

The CDR3 region has the DNA TGCAGTGCTCCTCGGACAGGAGAGACCCAGTACTTC. It encodes CSAPRTGETQYF. V and J are TRBV20-1 and TRBJ2-5; 7 bases map to TRBD1. The CDR3 covers 12 residues. The V and J ends lost 5 bases and 4 bases, in that order; junction bases with no gene match: 4. In germline, CDR1 is DFQATT, CDR2 SNEGSKA (reference sequence).